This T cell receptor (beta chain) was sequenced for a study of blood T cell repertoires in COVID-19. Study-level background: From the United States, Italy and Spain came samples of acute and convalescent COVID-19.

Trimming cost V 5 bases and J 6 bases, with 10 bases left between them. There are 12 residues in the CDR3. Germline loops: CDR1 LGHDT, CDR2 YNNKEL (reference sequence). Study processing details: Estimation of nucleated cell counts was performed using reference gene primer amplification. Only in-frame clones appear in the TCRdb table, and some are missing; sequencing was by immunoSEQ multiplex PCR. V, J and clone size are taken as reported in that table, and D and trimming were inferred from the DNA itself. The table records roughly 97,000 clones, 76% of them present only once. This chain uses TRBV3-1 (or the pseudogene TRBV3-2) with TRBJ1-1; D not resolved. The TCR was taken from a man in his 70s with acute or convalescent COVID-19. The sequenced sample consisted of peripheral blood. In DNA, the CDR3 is TGTGCCAGCAGCACTAGAACAGCTGAAGCTTTCTTT. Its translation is CASSTRTAEAFF.